This TCR beta chain stems from a study of blood T cell repertoires in COVID-19. On the study more broadly: The origin of the acute and convalescent COVID-19 samples was the United States, Italy and Spain. T cells, B-cell-depleted T cells, or PBMCs provided the cDNA or gDNA that served as material.

The CDR3 covers 12 residues. CDR1 is LNHDA and CDR2 is SQIVND in the germline V gene (reference sequence). Trimming stripped 5 bases from V and 10 bases from J, with 12 bases between. Original handling: For nucleated cells, counts were estimated from reference gene primer amplification. Using immunoSEQ multiplex PCR, the repertoire was profiled, and TCRdb retains in-frame clones only, with some absent. V and J calls plus clone size are reproduced from that table; the DNA served to infer D and trimming. The table records under 150,000 clones, 88% of them present only once. The sequencing input was peripheral blood. This TCR derives from a human donor in a cohort sampled during active COVID-19. The chain joins TRBV19 to TRBJ2-1, with D uncertain. The CDR3 DNA follows: TGTGCCAGTAGTTTCATATCCGGGGAGCAGTTCTTC. Translating it yields CASSFISGEQFF.